This T cell receptor (beta chain) was sequenced for a study of response to subunit inactivated influenza vaccine. Study results and caveats: New T cells are recruited in small numbers by each seasonal influenza vaccination, according to the authors' suggestion.

This clonotype was counted between two and nine times. What it recognizes is unknown. Per the germline V gene, CDR1 is KGHDR and CDR2 is SFDVKD. Trimming cost V 4 bases and J 5 bases; bases outside gene matches: 10. This CDR3 contains 16 residues. TCRdb called the RT-PCR reads again in MiXCR, with one record for every CDR3 protein. The sample lists about 830,000 distinct CDR3 sequences, under 20% occurring once. The chain carries TRBV24-1 and TRBJ2-1; 7 bases agree with TRBD2. This TCR was sampled from a man in his forties or fifties who received an inactivated influenza vaccine. The sample in question was PBMCs from blood, obtained approximately 5 days after vaccination. The chain's CDR3 is CATSDPKRGPNNEQFF. The CDR3 coding sequence is TGTGCCACCAGTGACCCAAAGCGGGGCCCCAACAATGAGCAGTTCTTC.